This record covers a single T cell receptor beta chain. No antigen is known for it. Assay used: immunoSEQ multiplex PCR; TCRdb lists only in-frame clones, some missing. The table shows 3,500 to 5,000 clones, with approximately 93% occurring only once. This record belongs to a study of somatic mutations in cytotoxic T cells in rheumatoid arthritis. Across the whole study: Selected populations of V beta antibody-stained T cells underwent flow sorting at nearly 100% purity; these encompassed V beta1+ cells subjected to TCRB sequencing.

Findings and caveats of the study: Patients with a largest CD8+ clone exceeding 20% of CD8+ cells numbered about an eighth of the roughly 60.

V shed 3 bases and J 0 bases; nucleotides not matched to a gene: 10. CDR3 size: 20 residues. Germline-derived CDR1 and CDR2 are ENHRY and SYGVKD. Sequenced sample: CD8+ T cells sorted from blood. This rearrangement joins TRBV10-3 to TRBJ2-2, with 13 bases matching TRBD2. This receptor was taken from a woman aged 55-69 years with rheumatoid arthritis. DNA for the CDR3: TGTGCCATCAGTGATCCGGGACTAGCGGGGTCCTCTACGAACACCGGGGAGCTGTTTTTT. Protein: CAISDPGLAGSSTNTGELFF.